Below are 20 T cell receptor beta chains sequenced from a single sample in a study of low-dose radiotherapy and immunotherapy resistance in tumors. Time point defined: after trial treatment. Treatment reported: LDRT plus nivolumab, ipilimumab, low-dose cyclophosphamide and aspirin (RACIN trial). TCR amplification ran 15 to 25 PCR cycles using constant-region and V-primer adapter primers. TCRdb re-derived calls from the reads in MiXCR, one entry per CDR3 protein. In the table there are some 53,000 distinct CDR3 sequences, around 34% of which are singletons. Source: PBMCs, taken after low-dose radiotherapy plus immunotherapy. These TCRs come from a male donor with rectosigmoid adenocarcinoma.

J is TRBJ1-5 and V is TRBV28; D is uncertain. Trimming shortened V by 4 bases and J by 2 bases, and 6 bases separated the two germline ends. The CDR3 extends over 13 amino acids. CDR1 is MDHEN, CDR2 SYDVKM, per germline. CDR3 in DNA: TGTGCCAGCAGTTATAGAGGCAATCAGCCCCAGCATTTT. Amino acids: CASSYRGNQPQHF.

This clonotype was counted ten times or more. This chain connects TRBV20-1 to TRBJ2-5; TRBD2 agrees at 10 bases. This CDR3 comprises 17 residues. J was trimmed by 5 bases and V by 0 bases; bases with no gene match: 12. Germline CDR1 reads DFQATT; CDR2 reads SNEGSKA (reference sequence). CDR3 sequence reads: CSARDPLAGEVQETQYF. CDR3 DNA sequence: TGCAGTGCTAGAGACCCGCTAGCGGGGGAGGTCCAGGAGACCCAGTACTTC.

This clonotype was picked up many times. The chain combines TRBV10-3 with TRBJ1-3; unclear D gene. The CDR3 length is 15 residues. V lost 3 bases and J lost 0, with 9 bases in between. CDR1 and CDR2 (germline): ENHRY, SYGVKD. The CDR3 DNA follows: TGTGCCATCAGTGATAGGCCCAACTCTGGAAACACCATATATTTT. It codes for CAISDRPNSGNTIYF.

The rearrangement uses TRBV11-2 and TRBJ1-2; a possible D gene is TRBD1 (5 bases). CDR3 size: 13 residues. Per the germline V gene, CDR1 is SGHAT and CDR2 is FQNNGV. Deletions cut 5 bases from V and 5 bases from J, with 12 bases between. This CDR3 reads CASSPGFLYGYTF. The CDR3 DNA reads as TGTGCCAGCAGCCCAGGGTTTCTATATGGCTACACCTTC.

The chain has TRBV6-1 and TRBJ2-2; possible D gene TRBD2, 5 bases. From germline, CDR1 is MNHNS and CDR2 SASEGT. The CDR3 is 13 amino acids. Trimming left V 5 bases short and J 7 bases short, with 11 bases between. CDR3 coding DNA: TGTGCCAGCAGTACCCTCGAGGGCGGGGAGCTGTTTTTT. It specifies CASSTLEGGELFF.

A few counts support this clonotype. This sequence joins TRBV28 and TRBJ2-7, with TRBD1 as a possible D gene (7 bases). Trimming took off 7 bases at V and 1 base at J, with 20 bases between the two ends. The CDR3 is made up of 16 amino acids. Per the germline V gene, CDR1 is MDHEN and CDR2 is SYDVKM. DNA for the CDR3: TGTGCCAGCATCGCGGGAAACAGGGGCTTTTCCTACGAGCAGTACTTC. Its translation is CASIAGNRGFSYEQYF.

Comment on this clonotype: No conserved phenylalanine or tryptophan ends this CDR3, so it is likely a read error. The chain is built from TRBV27 and TRBJ2-7; 10 nucleotides align to TRBD2. Germline V gene lookup returns CDR1 MNHEY and CDR2 SMNVEV (reference sequence). The CDR3 runs 15 residues. The CDR3: CARSSAGGPNYEQYY. The CDR3, as DNA: TGTGCCAGAAGTTCAGCGGGAGGGCCAAACTACGAGCAGTACTAC.

This clonotype has a count of ten or more. The chain employs TRBV7-2 and TRBJ2-7, with D unclear. Germline V lookup: CDR1 SGHTA, CDR2 FQGNSA. V lost 0 bases and J lost 5, with 8 bases in between. CDR3 length: 13 amino acids. The CDR3 is CASSLALYHEQYF. CDR3 sequence (DNA): TGTGCCAGCAGCTTAGCGCTCTACCACGAGCAGTACTTC.

This clonotype has more than one count but fewer than ten. The chain joins TRBV6-1 to TRBJ2-1; TRBD2 agrees at 10 bases. Trimming took 7 bases from V and 3 from J; bases not matched to a gene: 3. Germline V CDR1 and CDR2: MNHNS, SASEGT. The CDR3 loop spans 14 amino acids. This CDR3 is CASNIAGGYNEQFF. The CDR3 DNA is TGTGCCAGCAACATAGCGGGAGGCTACAATGAGCAGTTCTTC.

Concerning this clonotype: This likely came from a read error, as a far larger clone is one base away. V and J are TRBV14 and TRBJ2-7; D is unclear. Trimming shortened V by 3 bases and J by 3 bases, and 3 bases separated the two germline ends. The CDR3 length is 11 residues. Germline lookup yields CDR1 SGHDN and CDR2 FVKESK. The CDR3 coding sequence is TGTGCCAGCAGCCAGAACTACGAGCAGTACTTC. Residues: CASSQNYEQYF.

This clonotype was observed at least ten times. This chain links TRBV9 with TRBJ1-2; 7 nucleotides align to TRBD1. CDR3 size: 15 residues. CDR1 is SGDLS and CDR2 is YYNGEE in the germline V gene. V lost 1 base and J lost 6; bases outside the gene matches: 9. The CDR3 sequence: CASSVTGTERNGYTF. CDR3 DNA sequence: TGTGCCAGCAGCGTAACCGGGACAGAAAGAAATGGCTACACCTTC.

This clonotype came up many times. The chain has TRBV6-2 or TRBV6-3 and TRBJ2-1; either TRBD1 or TRBD2 may fit D (6 bases each). Germline lookup yields CDR1 MNHEY and CDR2 SVGEGT. The CDR3 runs 15 residues. Trimming removed 2 bases from V and 6 bases from J, with 14 bases in between. CDR3 protein: CASSYGGGYGNEQFF. The DNA of the CDR3 is TGTGCCAGCAGTTACGGAGGGGGATACGGCAATGAGCAGTTCTTC.

This clonotype was picked up a small number of times. The V and J genes are TRBV5-1 and TRBJ2-7; D gene uncertain. The CDR3 sequence is 13 residues long. Trimming removed 0 bases at V and 7 bases at J, with 11 bases between. CDR1 is SGHRS and CDR2 is YFSETQ in the germline V gene. CDR3 bases: TGCGCCAGCAGCTTGGGCAGGCCTGAGGAGCAGTACTTC. This sequence encodes CASSLGRPEEQYF. The full variable domain, rest sourced from reference TRBV5-1 and TRBJ2-7, is KAGVTQTPRYLIKTRGQQVTLSCSPISGHRSVSWYQQTPGQGLQFLFEYFSETQRNKGNFPGRFSGRQFSNSRSEMNVSTLELGDSALYLCASSLGRPEEQYFGPGTRLTVT.

This clonotype was detected ten times or more. This chain links TRBV12-3 or TRBV12-4 with TRBJ1-5, with D unclear. The V end lost 2 bases, the J end lost 3 bases, and 5 bases lay between the germline ends. The CDR3 has 13 residues. CDR3 sequence (DNA): TGTGCCAGCAGTTTAACAGACAATCAGCCCCAGCATTTT. This translates into CASSLTDNQPQHF.

The J gene is TRBJ2-1, the V gene TRBV6-6; 7 bases agree with TRBD1. Losses at the gene ends were 6 bases for V and 3 bases for J; bases not matched to a gene: 5. Looked up from germline, CDR1 is MNHNY and CDR2 is SVGAGI (reference sequence). This CDR3 region has 14 residues. CDR3 DNA: TGTGCCAGCAGGGTCGGGACAGTCTACAATGAGCAGTTCTTC. Its protein product is CASRVGTVYNEQFF.

At least ten counts were recorded for this clonotype. The V and J genes are TRBV24-1 and TRBJ1-5; D not certain. This CDR3 comprises 14 residues. With 2 bases removed from V and 9 bases from J, the gap between germline ends came to 13 bases. CDR1 and CDR2 (germline): KGHDR, SFDVKD. The CDR3 DNA reads as TGTGCCACCAGTGATTCCCGGTCTTCCCGGCCCCAGCATTTT. Translating it yields CATSDSRSSRPQHF.

V gene TRBV12-3 or TRBV12-4 combines with J gene TRBJ2-7; the match to TRBD2 covers 9 bases. J gave up 5 bases and V 9 bases, and 14 bases lay outside the gene matches. The CDR3 sequence is 15 residues long. In DNA form, the CDR3 reads TGTGCCAGTTCTGACATAGCGGGAGTTGGTGACGAGCAGTACTTC. Its translation: CASSDIAGVGDEQYF.

This clonotype was seen a few times. V is TRBV7-3 and J is TRBJ2-3; either TRBD1 or TRBD2 may fit D (5 bases each). The germline V gene has CDR1 SGHTA and CDR2 FQGTGA. V lost 5 bases to trimming and J lost 6 bases, with 21 bases between them. This CDR3 is 16 amino acids long. In DNA, the CDR3 is TGTGCCAGCAGCCCCCGGGGCGAGGGGCTAGGGGATACGCAGTATTTT. Protein: CASSPRGEGLGDTQYF.

J is TRBJ2-1 and V is TRBV28, with a weak D call TRBD2 (7 bases). CDR3 length: 19 residues. V lost 7 bases, J lost 7 bases, and 32 bases lay in between. CDR1 is MDHEN, CDR2 SYDVKM, per germline. CDR3 region: CASKGGGAASGIGWNEQFF. The CDR3, as DNA: TGTGCCAGCAAAGGAGGGGGGGCGGCTAGCGGCATAGGGTGGAATGAGCAGTTCTTC.

This clonotype was counted at least ten times. The chain is built from TRBV29-1 and TRBJ2-6, with D perhaps TRBD2 (5 bases). Germline values: CDR1 SQVTM, CDR2 ANQGSEA. This CDR3 comprises 16 residues. Trimming left V 4 bases short and J 2 bases short, with 15 bases between. The CDR3 DNA sequence: TGCAGCGTTGTTGGCCTCCCGGGGACTGGGGCCAACGTCCTGACTTTC. Translating gives CSVVGLPGTGANVLTF.